This TCR beta chain was retrieved from a study of blood T cell repertoires in COVID-19. Study information: The analysed material was cDNA or gDNA that came from T cells, B-cell-depleted T cells, or PBMCs.

Source study methods: It was from reference gene primer amplification that nucleated cell counts were estimated. Assay: immunoSEQ multiplex PCR; the TCRdb copy retains only in-frame clones and omits some. V, J and clone size are those of that table, while D and trimming were read from the DNA. Here the sample spans about 280,000 clones, about 83% being singletons. V lost 10 bases, J lost 2 bases, and 8 bases stayed unmatched. This CDR3 is built from 14 residues. The germline V gene has CDR1 MNHEY and CDR2 SVGEGT. This clone was counted once. This rearrangement joins TRBV6-2 or TRBV6-3 to TRBJ2-7, with 10 bases identical to TRBD2. The clonotype originates from a woman aged 50 to 60 who had recovered from COVID-19. The sequencing sample was made of peripheral blood. CDR3 sequence: CATSGRDITYEQYF. Written as DNA, the CDR3 is TGTGCCACCAGCGGGAGGGATATCACCTACGAGCAGTACTTC.